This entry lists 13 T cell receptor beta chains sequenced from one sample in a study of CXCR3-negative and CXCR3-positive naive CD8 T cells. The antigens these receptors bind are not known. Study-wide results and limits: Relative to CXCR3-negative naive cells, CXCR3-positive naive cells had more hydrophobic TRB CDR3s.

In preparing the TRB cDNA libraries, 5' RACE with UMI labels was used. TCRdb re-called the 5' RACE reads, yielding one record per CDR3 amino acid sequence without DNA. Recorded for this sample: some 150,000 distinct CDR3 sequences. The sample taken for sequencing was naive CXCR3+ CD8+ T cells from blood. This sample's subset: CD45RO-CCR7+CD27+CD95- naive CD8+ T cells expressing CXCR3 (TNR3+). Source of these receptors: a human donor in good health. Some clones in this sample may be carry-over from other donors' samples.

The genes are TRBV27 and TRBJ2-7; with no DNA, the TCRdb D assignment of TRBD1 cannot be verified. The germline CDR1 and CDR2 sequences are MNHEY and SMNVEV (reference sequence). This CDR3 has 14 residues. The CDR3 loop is CASSAGTGTYEQYF.

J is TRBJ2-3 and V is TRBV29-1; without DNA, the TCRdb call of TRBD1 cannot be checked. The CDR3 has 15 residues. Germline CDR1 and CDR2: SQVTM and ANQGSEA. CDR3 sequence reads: CSVDGRSPTPDTQYF.

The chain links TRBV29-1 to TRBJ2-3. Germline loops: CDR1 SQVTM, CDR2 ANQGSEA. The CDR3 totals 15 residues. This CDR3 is CSVGSAWASTDTQYF.

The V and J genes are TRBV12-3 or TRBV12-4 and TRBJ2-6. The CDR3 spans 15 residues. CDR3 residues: CASSTWGSGANVLTF.

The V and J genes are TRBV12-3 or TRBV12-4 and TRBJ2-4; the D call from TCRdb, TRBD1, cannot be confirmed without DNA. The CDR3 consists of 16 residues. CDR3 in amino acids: CASSTRQGLAKNIQYF.

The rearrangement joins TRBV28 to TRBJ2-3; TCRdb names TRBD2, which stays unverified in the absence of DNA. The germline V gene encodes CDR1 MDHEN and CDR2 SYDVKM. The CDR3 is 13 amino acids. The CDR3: CASEGRETDTQYF.

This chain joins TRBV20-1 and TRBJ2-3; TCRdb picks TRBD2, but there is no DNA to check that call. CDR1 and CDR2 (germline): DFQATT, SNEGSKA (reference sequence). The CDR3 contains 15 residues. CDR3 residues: CSAMEPSRGRDTQYF.

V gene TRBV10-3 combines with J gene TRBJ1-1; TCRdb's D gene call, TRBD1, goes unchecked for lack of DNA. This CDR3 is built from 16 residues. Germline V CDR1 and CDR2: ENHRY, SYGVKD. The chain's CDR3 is CAISESSGTGNTEAFF.

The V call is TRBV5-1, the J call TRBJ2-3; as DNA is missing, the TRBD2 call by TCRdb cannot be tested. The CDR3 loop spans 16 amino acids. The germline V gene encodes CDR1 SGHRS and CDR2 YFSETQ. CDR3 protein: CASSARSARSTDTQYF.

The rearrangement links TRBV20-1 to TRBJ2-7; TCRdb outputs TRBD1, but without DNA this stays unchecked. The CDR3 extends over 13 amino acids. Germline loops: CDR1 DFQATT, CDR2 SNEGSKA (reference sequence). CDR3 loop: CSASGTSSYEQYF.

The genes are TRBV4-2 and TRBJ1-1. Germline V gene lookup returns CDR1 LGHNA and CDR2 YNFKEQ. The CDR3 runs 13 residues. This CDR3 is CASSRNSYTEAFF.

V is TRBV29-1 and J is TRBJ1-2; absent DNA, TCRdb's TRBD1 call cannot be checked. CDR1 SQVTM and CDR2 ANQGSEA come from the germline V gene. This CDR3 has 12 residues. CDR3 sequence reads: CSVGTGGYGYTF.

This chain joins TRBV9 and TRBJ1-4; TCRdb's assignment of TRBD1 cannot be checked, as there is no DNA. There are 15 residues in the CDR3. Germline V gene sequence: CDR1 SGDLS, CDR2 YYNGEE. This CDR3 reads CASSVSGDFTEKLFF.